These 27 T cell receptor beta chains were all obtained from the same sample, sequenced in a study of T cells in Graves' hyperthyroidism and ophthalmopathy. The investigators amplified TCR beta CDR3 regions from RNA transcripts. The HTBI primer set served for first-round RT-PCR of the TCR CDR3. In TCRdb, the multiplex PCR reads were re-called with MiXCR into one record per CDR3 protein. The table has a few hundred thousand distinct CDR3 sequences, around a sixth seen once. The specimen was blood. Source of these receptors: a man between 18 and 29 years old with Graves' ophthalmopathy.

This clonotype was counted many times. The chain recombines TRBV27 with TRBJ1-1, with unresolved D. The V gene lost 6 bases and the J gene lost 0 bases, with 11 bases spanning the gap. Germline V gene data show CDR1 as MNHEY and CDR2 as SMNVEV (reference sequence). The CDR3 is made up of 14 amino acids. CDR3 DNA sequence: TGTGCCAGCAGCGAAGACGGACTGAACACTGAAGCTTTCTTT. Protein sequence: CASSEDGLNTEAFF.

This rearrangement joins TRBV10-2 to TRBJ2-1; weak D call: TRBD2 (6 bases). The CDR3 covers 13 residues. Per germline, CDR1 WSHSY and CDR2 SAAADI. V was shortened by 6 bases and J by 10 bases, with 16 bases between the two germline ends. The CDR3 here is CASRRSGSGEQFF. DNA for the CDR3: TGCGCCAGCAGACGGAGCGGGTCGGGAGAGCAGTTCTTC.

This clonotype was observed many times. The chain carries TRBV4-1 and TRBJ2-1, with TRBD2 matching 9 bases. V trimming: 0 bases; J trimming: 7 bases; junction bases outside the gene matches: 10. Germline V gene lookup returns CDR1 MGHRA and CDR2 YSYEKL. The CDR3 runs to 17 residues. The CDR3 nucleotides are TGCGCCAGCAGCCAAGATCGGGCTAGCGGGGTTCGGAATGAGCAGTTCTTC. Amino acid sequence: CASSQDRASGVRNEQFF.

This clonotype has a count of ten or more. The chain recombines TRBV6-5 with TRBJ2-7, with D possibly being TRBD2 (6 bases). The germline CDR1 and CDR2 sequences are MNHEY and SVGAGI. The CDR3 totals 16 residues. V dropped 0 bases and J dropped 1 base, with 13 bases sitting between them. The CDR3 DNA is TGTGCCAGCAGTTACTCGGTGGGGGGACTTTCCTACGAGCAGTACTTC. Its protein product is CASSYSVGGLSYEQYF.

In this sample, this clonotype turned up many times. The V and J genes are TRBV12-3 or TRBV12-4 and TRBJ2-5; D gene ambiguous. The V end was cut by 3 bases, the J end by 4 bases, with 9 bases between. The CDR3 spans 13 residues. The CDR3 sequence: CASSFAGAETQYF. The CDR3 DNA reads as TGTGCCAGCAGTTTCGCTGGAGCAGAGACCCAGTACTTC.

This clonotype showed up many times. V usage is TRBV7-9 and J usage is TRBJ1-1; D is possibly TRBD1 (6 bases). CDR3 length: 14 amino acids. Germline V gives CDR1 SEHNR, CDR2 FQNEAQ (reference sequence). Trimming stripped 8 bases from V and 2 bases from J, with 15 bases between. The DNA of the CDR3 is TGTGCCAGCGGCCCCGTGGGGGCCAACACTGAAGCTTTCTTT. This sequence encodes CASGPVGANTEAFF.

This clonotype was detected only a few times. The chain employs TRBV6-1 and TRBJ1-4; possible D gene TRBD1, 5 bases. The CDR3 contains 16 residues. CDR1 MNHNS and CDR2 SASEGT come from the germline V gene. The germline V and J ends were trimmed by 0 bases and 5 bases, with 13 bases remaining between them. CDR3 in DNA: TGTGCCAGCAGTGAAGCACGTGACAGACTCAATGAAAAACTGTTTTTT. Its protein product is CASSEARDRLNEKLFF.

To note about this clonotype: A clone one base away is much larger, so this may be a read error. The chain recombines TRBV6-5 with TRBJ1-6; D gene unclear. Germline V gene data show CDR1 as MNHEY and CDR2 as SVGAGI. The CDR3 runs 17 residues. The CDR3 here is CACSYSVTAAYNSPLHF. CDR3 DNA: TGTGCCTGCAGTTACTCGGTAACAGCTGCTTATAATTCACCCCTCCACTTT.

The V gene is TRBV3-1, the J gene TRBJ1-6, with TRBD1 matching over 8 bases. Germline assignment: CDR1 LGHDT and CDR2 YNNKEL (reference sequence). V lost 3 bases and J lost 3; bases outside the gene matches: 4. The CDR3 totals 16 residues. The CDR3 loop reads CASSHQDRGYNSPLHF. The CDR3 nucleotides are TGTGCCAGCAGCCACCAAGACAGGGGCTATAATTCACCCCTCCACTTT.

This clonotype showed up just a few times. The CDR3 DNA follows: TGTGCCAGCAGTCGGGACCGCTTAGGGGAAAAACTGTTTTTT. This translates into CASSRDRLGEKLFF. The V call is TRBV12-3 or TRBV12-4, the J call TRBJ1-4, with a tentative D call TRBD1 (5 bases). The V end lost 5 bases, the J end lost 8 bases, and 15 bases lay between the germline ends. The CDR3 runs to 14 residues.

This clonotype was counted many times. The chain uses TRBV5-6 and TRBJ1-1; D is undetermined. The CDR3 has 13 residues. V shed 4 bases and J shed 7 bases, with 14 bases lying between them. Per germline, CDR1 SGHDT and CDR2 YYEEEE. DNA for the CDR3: TGTGCCAGCAGCGCTGGACGCTCCCGTGAAGCTTTCTTT. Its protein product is CASSAGRSREAFF.

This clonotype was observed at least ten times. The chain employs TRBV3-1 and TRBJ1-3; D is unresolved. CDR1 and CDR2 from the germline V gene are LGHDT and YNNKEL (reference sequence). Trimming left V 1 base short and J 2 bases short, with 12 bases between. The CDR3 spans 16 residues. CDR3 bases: TGTGCCAGCAGCCAAGGAAGATTGACACCTGGAAACACCATATATTTT. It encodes CASSQGRLTPGNTIYF.

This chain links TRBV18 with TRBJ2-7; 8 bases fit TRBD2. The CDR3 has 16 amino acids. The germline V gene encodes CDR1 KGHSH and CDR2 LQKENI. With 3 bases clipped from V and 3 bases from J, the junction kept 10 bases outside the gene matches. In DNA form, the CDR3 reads TGTGCCAGCTCACCCTCGTTGTTAGCGGGGTACTACGAGCAGTACTTC. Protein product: CASSPSLLAGYYEQYF.

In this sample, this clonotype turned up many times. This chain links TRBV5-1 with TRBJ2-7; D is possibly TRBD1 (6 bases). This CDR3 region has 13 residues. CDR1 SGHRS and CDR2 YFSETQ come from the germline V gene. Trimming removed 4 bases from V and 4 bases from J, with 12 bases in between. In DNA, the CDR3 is TGCGCCAGCAGCCTAGGGGACAAGTACGAGCAGTACTTC. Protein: CASSLGDKYEQYF.

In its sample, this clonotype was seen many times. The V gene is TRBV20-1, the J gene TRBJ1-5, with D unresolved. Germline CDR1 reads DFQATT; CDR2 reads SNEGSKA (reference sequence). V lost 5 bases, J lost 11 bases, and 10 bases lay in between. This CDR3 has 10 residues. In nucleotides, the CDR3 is TGCAGTGCTCTTCGTTCGTCCCAGCATTTT. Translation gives CSALRSSQHF.

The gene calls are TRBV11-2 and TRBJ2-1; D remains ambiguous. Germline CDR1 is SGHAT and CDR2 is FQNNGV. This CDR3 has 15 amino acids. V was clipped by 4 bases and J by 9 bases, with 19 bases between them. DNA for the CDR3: TGTGCCAGCAGCTCGACTCGCTTTGGCCACGGTGAGCAGTTCTTC. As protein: CASSSTRFGHGEQFF.

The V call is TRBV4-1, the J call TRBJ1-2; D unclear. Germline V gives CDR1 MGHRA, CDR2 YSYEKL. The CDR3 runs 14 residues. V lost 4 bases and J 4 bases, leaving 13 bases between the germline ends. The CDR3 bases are TGCGCCAGCAGCCTGGAATCCTTAGGCTATGGCTACACCTTC. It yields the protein CASSLESLGYGYTF.

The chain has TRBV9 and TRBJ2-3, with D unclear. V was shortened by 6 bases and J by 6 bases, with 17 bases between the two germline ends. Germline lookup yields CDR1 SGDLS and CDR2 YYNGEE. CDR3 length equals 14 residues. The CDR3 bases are TGTGCCAGCACCCGATCCCTGCAGTGGGATACGCAGTATTTT. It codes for CASTRSLQWDTQYF.

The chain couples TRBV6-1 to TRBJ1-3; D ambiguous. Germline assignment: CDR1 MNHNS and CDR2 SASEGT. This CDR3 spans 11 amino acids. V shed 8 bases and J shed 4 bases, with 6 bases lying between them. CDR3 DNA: TGTGCCAGCCGGCGGGGAAACACCATATATTTT. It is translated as CASRRGNTIYF.

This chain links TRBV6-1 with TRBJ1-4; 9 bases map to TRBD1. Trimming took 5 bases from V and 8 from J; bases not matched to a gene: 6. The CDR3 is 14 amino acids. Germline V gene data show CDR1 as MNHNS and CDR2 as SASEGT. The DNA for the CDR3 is TGTGCCAGCAGTACAGGGGGCTTCGGAGAAAAACTGTTTTTT. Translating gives CASSTGGFGEKLFF.

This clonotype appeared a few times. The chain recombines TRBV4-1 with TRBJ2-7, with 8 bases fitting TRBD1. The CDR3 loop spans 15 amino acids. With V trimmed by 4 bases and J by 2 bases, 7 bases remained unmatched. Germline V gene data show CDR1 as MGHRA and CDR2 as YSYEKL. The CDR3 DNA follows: TGCGCCAGCAGCCTCACAGGGGGACCGACCTACGAGCAGTACTTC. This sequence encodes CASSLTGGPTYEQYF.

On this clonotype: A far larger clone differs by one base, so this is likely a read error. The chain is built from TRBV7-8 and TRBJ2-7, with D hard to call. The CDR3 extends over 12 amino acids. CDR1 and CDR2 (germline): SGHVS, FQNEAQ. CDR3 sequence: CANSLSSYEQYF. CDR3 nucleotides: TGTGCCAACAGCCTGAGCTCCTACGAGCAGTACTTC. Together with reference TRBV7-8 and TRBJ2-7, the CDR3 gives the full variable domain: GAGVSQSPRYKVAKRGQDVALRCDPISGHVSLFWYQQALGQGPEFLTYFQNEAQLDKSGLPSDRFFAERPEGSVSTLKIQRTQQEDSAVYLCANSLSSYEQYFGPGTRLTVT.

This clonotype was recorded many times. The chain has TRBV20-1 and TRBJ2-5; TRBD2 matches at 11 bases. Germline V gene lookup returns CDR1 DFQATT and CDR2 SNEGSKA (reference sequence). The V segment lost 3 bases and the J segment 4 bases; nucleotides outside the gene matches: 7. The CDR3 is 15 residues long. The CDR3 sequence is CSASRLAGKLETQYF. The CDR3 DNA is TGCAGTGCTAGCAGACTAGCGGGGAAATTAGAGACCCAGTACTTC.

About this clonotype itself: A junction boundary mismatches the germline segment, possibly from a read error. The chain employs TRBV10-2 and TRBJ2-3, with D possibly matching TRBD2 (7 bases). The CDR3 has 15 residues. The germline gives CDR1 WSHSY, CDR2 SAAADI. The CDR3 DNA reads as TGCGCCGGCAGTGAAACGGCGGGGGCGGTAGATACGCAGTATTTT. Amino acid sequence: CAGSETAGAVDTQYF.

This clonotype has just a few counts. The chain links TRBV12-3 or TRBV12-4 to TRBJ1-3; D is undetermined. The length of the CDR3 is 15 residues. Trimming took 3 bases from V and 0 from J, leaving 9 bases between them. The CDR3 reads CASSLREVSGNTIYF. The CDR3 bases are TGTGCCAGCAGTTTGCGGGAGGTCTCTGGAAACACCATATATTTT.

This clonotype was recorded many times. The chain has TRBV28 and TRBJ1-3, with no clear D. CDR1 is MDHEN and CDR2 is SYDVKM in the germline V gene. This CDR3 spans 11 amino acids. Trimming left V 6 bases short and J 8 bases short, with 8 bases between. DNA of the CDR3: TGTGCCAGCAGATCCGCTTACACCATATATTTT. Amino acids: CASRSAYTIYF.

The CDR3 nucleotides are TGTGCCAGCAGCGTCCCGGGACAGAGGAGCTACACCTTC. It is translated as CASSVPGQRSYTF. The chain joins TRBV9 to TRBJ1-2; the match to TRBD1 covers 7 bases. In germline, CDR1 is SGDLS, CDR2 YYNGEE. This CDR3 comprises 13 residues. With V trimmed by 2 bases and J by 9 bases, 7 bases remained unmatched.